The present T cell receptor (beta chain) was sequenced within a study of CXCR3-negative and CXCR3-positive naive CD8 T cells. Study summary: Roughly 1.5 +/- 0.3 million TRB reads came from each library, giving around 130 million in total. Study-level points and caveats: The authors found comparable surface CD5 between naive subsets and inferred TCR strength from TRB CDR3 properties. TRB CDR3s of CXCR3-positive naive cells were more hydrophobic than those of CXCR3-negative naive cells.

In the case of this clonotype: Antigen unknown.

The TRB libraries of cDNA were built by UMI-labeled 5' RACE. TCRdb reanalyzed the 5' RACE reads, giving one entry per CDR3 protein sequence and no DNA. The sample holds around 140,000 distinct CDR3 sequences. Source material: naive CXCR3+ CD8+ T cells from blood. Noted subset: CD45RO-CCR7+CD27+CD95- naive CD8+ T cells expressing CXCR3 (TNR3+). The origin of this receptor is a human donor in good health. Some clones in this sample may be carry-over from other donors' samples.

The CDR3 sequence: CASSFLGLADETQYF. The chain employs TRBV5-4 and TRBJ2-5; TCRdb's D call, TRBD2, is unchecked because there is no DNA. CDR1 is SGHNT, CDR2 YYREEE, per germline (reference sequence). This CDR3 contains 15 residues.